These 30 T cell receptor beta chains share one sample of origin, sequenced in a study of T cells after yellow fever vaccination. TCRdb ran MiXCR on the 5' RACE reads and lists one entry per CDR3 protein. The data contain a few hundred thousand distinct CDR3 sequences, over 4% of them singletons. This specimen was PBMCs, taken 5 days after the yellow fever booster vaccination. The origin of the receptors is a man younger than 35 who received the YFV17D yellow fever vaccine.

This clonotype was seen ten or more times. V and J are TRBV4-3 and TRBJ1-2; D is possibly TRBD1 (6 bases). V lost 0 bases to trimming and J lost 8 bases, with 13 bases between them. This CDR3 has 14 residues. Per the germline V gene, CDR1 is LGHNA and CDR2 is YSLEER. CDR3 region: CASSQDLGAGGYTF. In DNA, the CDR3 is TGCGCCAGCAGCCAAGATTTGGGGGCCGGGGGCTACACCTTC.

V and J are TRBV14 and TRBJ2-4; D possibly corresponds to TRBD2 (5 bases). The germline CDR1 and CDR2 sequences are SGHDN and FVKESK. The CDR3 is made up of 19 amino acids. Trimming removed 2 bases at V and 0 bases at J, with 20 bases between. CDR3 sequence (DNA): TGTGCCAGCAGCCAATCGAGGCGGGCAGGAGGTCTAGCCAAAAACATTCAGTACTTC. The encoded protein is CASSQSRRAGGLAKNIQYF.

This clonotype was detected a few times. V is TRBV11-2 and J is TRBJ2-5; no clear D. The CDR3 runs to 14 residues. V was shortened by 3 bases and J by 2 bases, with 10 bases between the two germline ends. Germline assignment: CDR1 SGHAT and CDR2 FQNNGV. The CDR3 nucleotides read TGTGCCAGCAGCTTTTCATTGAAACAAGAGACCCAGTACTTC. Its translation: CASSFSLKQETQYF.

This clonotype has a handful of counts. The CDR3 DNA reads as TGTGCCAGCAGCTCCAGACAGGGCTACTATGGCTACACCTTC. Translation gives CASSSRQGYYGYTF. The V call is TRBV13, the J call TRBJ1-2; 7 positions agree with TRBD1. The CDR3 contains 14 residues. The trim removed 4 bases at V and 3 bases at J, leaving 5 bases unmatched. The germline CDR1 and CDR2 sequences are PRHDT and FYEKMQ (reference sequence).

This sequence joins TRBV2 and TRBJ1-2, with 8 bases fitting TRBD1. With V trimmed by 5 bases and J by 4 bases, 3 bases remained unmatched. Germline V lookup: CDR1 SNHLY, CDR2 FYNNEI. This CDR3 has 13 residues. Written as DNA, the CDR3 is TGTGCCAGCAGTACCGGGACAGGCTATGGCTACACCTTC. This encodes CASSTGTGYGYTF.

CDR3 sequence: CASKLSGETQYF. For the CDR3, the DNA is TGTGCCAGCAAGCTGTCGGGTGAGACCCAGTACTTC. The chain has TRBV2 and TRBJ2-5, with no clear D. Deletions cut 7 bases from V and 5 bases from J, with 11 bases between. This CDR3 spans 12 amino acids. The germline V gene has CDR1 SNHLY and CDR2 FYNNEI.

For the CDR3, the DNA is TGCGCCAGCAGCCAAGACCTAGCGGGGGGGAACAATGAGCAGTTCTTC. Protein sequence: CASSQDLAGGNNEQFF. The chain is built from TRBV4-1 and TRBJ2-1; 12 bases align to TRBD2. The V gene end was trimmed by 0 bases and the J gene end by 5 bases; junction bases not matched to a gene: 2. Germline V gene sequence: CDR1 MGHRA, CDR2 YSYEKL. The CDR3 has 16 amino acids.

The chain has TRBV20-1 and TRBJ2-1; TRBD1 agrees at 9 bases. The CDR3 covers 15 residues. Trimming removed 3 bases from V and 6 bases from J; junction bases left unmatched: 9. Germline loops: CDR1 DFQATT, CDR2 SNEGSKA (reference sequence). This CDR3 reads CSASRWTGAVNEQFF. DNA for the CDR3: TGCAGTGCTAGTAGGTGGACAGGGGCCGTCAATGAGCAGTTCTTC.

This clonotype was detected only a few times. The J gene is TRBJ2-5, the V gene TRBV28; D is perhaps TRBD1 or TRBD2 (6 bases each). The germline CDR1 and CDR2 sequences are MDHEN and SYDVKM. There are 13 residues in the CDR3. V was pared by 2 bases and J by 6 bases, with 10 bases between. The chain's CDR3 is CASSLEGGKTQYF. CDR3 sequence (DNA): TGTGCCAGCAGTTTAGAGGGGGGAAAGACCCAGTACTTC. Looking up the rest from reference TRBV28 and TRBJ2-5 gives the full variable domain: DVKVTQSSRYLVKRTGEKVFLECVQDMDHENMFWYRQDPGLGLRLIYFSYDVKMKEKGDIPEGYSVSREKKERFSLILESASTNQTSMYLCASSLEGGKTQYFGPGTRLLVL.

This clonotype was counted ten times or more. The gene calls are TRBV27 and TRBJ2-1; D tentatively fits TRBD1 or TRBD2 (5 bases each). V shed 7 bases and J shed 6 bases, with 16 bases lying between them. Germline V gene sequence: CDR1 MNHEY, CDR2 SMNVEV (reference sequence). CDR3 length: 14 residues. The CDR3 loop is CASKPGPKSNEQFF. DNA of the CDR3: TGTGCCAGCAAACCGGGACCCAAGTCCAATGAGCAGTTCTTC.

This clonotype came up a few times. V is TRBV10-1 and J is TRBJ2-3; the match to TRBD2 covers 7 bases. Trimming removed 2 bases from V and 5 bases from J; junction bases left unmatched: 4. The germline V gene encodes CDR1 WNHNN and CDR2 SYGVQD (reference sequence). This CDR3 is 14 amino acids long. CDR3 coding DNA: TGCGCCAGCAGTGAGGCAGGGAGGGTAGATACGCAGTATTTT. It translates to CASSEAGRVDTQYF.

The chain is built from TRBV5-6 and TRBJ2-3, with a tentative D call TRBD1 (6 bases). The CDR3 loop spans 14 amino acids. Trimming took off 3 bases at V and 4 bases at J, with 12 bases between the two ends. The germline gives CDR1 SGHDT, CDR2 YYEEEE. The CDR3 DNA sequence: TGTGCCAGCAGCTGGGGGCCAGAGGCAGATACGCAGTATTTT. Translating it yields CASSWGPEADTQYF.

This clonotype was seen at least ten times. This CDR3 reads CSASVGGDTQYF. The CDR3 DNA reads TGCAGTGCTAGTGTGGGTGGGGATACGCAGTATTTT. The chain employs TRBV20-1 and TRBJ2-3; D not resolved. This CDR3 comprises 12 residues. Trimming took 3 bases from V and 6 from J, leaving 10 bases between them. Germline values: CDR1 DFQATT, CDR2 SNEGSKA (reference sequence).

A few counts support this clonotype. This chain uses TRBV4-2 with TRBJ1-1, with a weak D call TRBD1 (6 bases). The V end was cut by 0 bases, the J end by 10 bases, with 21 bases between. Per germline, CDR1 LGHNA and CDR2 YNFKEQ. CDR3 length: 16 amino acids. CDR3 bases: TGTGCCAGCAGCCAAGAAATTTGGTCAGGGGCCGTGAGAGCTTTCTTT. This encodes CASSQEIWSGAVRAFF.

This chain connects TRBV5-5 to TRBJ1-1, with 7 positions matching TRBD1. V dropped 3 bases and J dropped 5; count of bases not matched to a gene: 4. CDR3 length equals 13 residues. Germline lookup yields CDR1 SGHKS and CDR2 YYEKEE (reference sequence). The CDR3 region is CASSSTGWTEAFF. The CDR3 region has the DNA TGTGCCAGCAGCTCGACAGGGTGGACTGAAGCTTTCTTT. Full variable domain (missing parts from reference TRBV5-5 and TRBJ1-1): DAGVTQSPTHLIKTRGQQVTLRCSPISGHKSVSWYQQVLGQGPQFIFQYYEKEERGRGNFPDRFSARQFPNYSSELNVNALLLGDSALYLCASSSTGWTEAFFGQGTRLTVV.

The gene calls are TRBV27 and TRBJ1-5; unclear D gene. This CDR3 is built from 15 residues. The V end lost 3 bases, the J end lost 4 bases, and 13 bases lay between the germline ends. Germline CDR1 and CDR2: MNHEY and SMNVEV (reference sequence). Here the CDR3 DNA reads TGTGCCAGCAGTTTGACAATTGGGCAGAATCAGCCCCAGCATTTT. Residues: CASSLTIGQNQPQHF.

At least ten counts were recorded for this clonotype. V usage is TRBV5-1 and J usage is TRBJ2-3; weak D call: TRBD1 (6 bases). CDR1 and CDR2 from the germline V gene are SGHRS and YFSETQ. This CDR3 is built from 16 residues. V shed 4 bases and J shed 0 bases, with 15 bases lying between them. CDR3 residues: CASSGGRGPSTDTQYF. The CDR3 DNA reads as TGCGCCAGCAGCGGTGGCAGGGGCCCTAGCACAGATACGCAGTATTTT.

This chain joins TRBV12-3 or TRBV12-4 and TRBJ1-6; D call uncertain. CDR3 size: 16 residues. V gave up 2 bases and J gave up 7 bases, with 15 bases separating them. The CDR3 region is CASSLLLDQTNSPLHF. As DNA, the CDR3 is TGTGCCAGCAGTTTACTTCTCGACCAAACCAATTCACCCCTCCACTTT.

There are a few counts of this clonotype. The rearrangement joins TRBV20-1 to TRBJ1-5, with D perhaps matching TRBD1 (5 bases). The CDR3 is made up of 13 amino acids. Trimming stripped 5 bases from V and 4 bases from J, with 12 bases between. From germline, CDR1 is DFQATT and CDR2 SNEGSKA (reference sequence). As DNA, the CDR3 is TGCAGTGCTCCTCAGGGTGGTAATCAGCCCCAGCATTTT. It is translated as CSAPQGGNQPQHF.

This clonotype was seen repeatedly, ten times or more. The genes are TRBV7-2 and TRBJ1-1; TRBD1 might be the D (6 bases). Looked up from germline, CDR1 is SGHTA and CDR2 is FQGNSA. The CDR3 covers 12 residues. V was shortened by 5 bases and J by 8 bases, with 12 bases between the two germline ends. The CDR3 spells CASSLITGEAFF. The CDR3 nucleotides are TGTGCCAGCAGCCTCATCACAGGGGAAGCTTTCTTT.

This clonotype was counted only a few times. The rearrangement uses TRBV7-2 and TRBJ1-5; no clear D. V was pared by 2 bases and J by 0 bases, with 11 bases between. The CDR3 loop spans 16 amino acids. The germline gives CDR1 SGHTA, CDR2 FQGNSA. CDR3 coding DNA: TGTGCCAGCAGCTTAATTGGCGGGTATAGCAATCAGCCCCAGCATTTT. Encoded protein: CASSLIGGYSNQPQHF.

The V call is TRBV11-3, the J call TRBJ1-1; no clear D. The CDR3 is 13 residues long. The germline V gene has CDR1 SGHNT and CDR2 YENEEA. Trimming shortened V by 5 bases and J by 5 bases, and 12 bases separated the two germline ends. The CDR3 loop reads CASSRAMGTEAFF. In DNA, the CDR3 is TGTGCCAGCAGCCGGGCCATGGGAACTGAAGCTTTCTTT.

The V and J genes are TRBV4-3 and TRBJ2-7; D unclear. Trimming stripped 4 bases from V and 0 bases from J, with 13 bases between. The germline gives CDR1 LGHNA, CDR2 YSLEER. The CDR3 consists of 15 residues. CDR3 nucleotide sequence: TGCGCCAGCAGCCCAGGTTTGCTAAGCTCCTACGAGCAGTACTTC. Its translation is CASSPGLLSSYEQYF.

This clonotype showed up many times. The V call is TRBV3-1, the J call TRBJ1-5, with D unresolved. The CDR3 is made up of 13 amino acids. From germline, CDR1 is LGHDT and CDR2 YNNKEL (reference sequence). Trimming removed 0 bases at V and 6 bases at J, with 6 bases between. CDR3 DNA sequence: TGTGCCAGCAGCCAAGATCCAGTTCAGCCCCAGCATTTT. It translates to CASSQDPVQPQHF.

In the case of this clonotype: Compared with germline, one end of the junction differs, possibly owing to a read error. This chain uses TRBV5-1 with TRBJ2-2; 12 bases align to TRBD1. From germline, CDR1 is SGHRS and CDR2 YFSETQ. This CDR3 has 18 amino acids. CDR3 nucleotide sequence: TGCGCCAGCAACTTGTTGTTGGGACAGGGGGCTTTCACCGGGGAGCTGTTTTTT. Translation: CASNLLLGQGAFTGELFF.

V and J are TRBV5-6 and TRBJ1-2; D ambiguous. Deletions cut 2 bases from V and 8 bases from J, with 16 bases between. The CDR3 has 14 residues. Germline-derived CDR1 and CDR2 are SGHDT and YYEEEE. Here the CDR3 reads CASSFDRAPRGYTF. Written as DNA, the CDR3 is TGTGCCAGCAGCTTCGATAGGGCCCCTAGGGGCTACACCTTC.

This clonotype was seen more than once but under ten times. The rearrangement links TRBV7-9 to TRBJ2-7, with 11 bases lining up with TRBD1. This CDR3 has 14 residues. Per germline, CDR1 SEHNR and CDR2 FQNEAQ (reference sequence). The V and J ends lost 5 bases and 6 bases, in that order; junction bases with no gene match: 6. CDR3 protein: CASSPRTGGLEQYF. CDR3 coding DNA: TGTGCCAGCAGCCCGCGGACAGGGGGCCTCGAGCAGTACTTC.

This chain uses TRBV20-1 with TRBJ2-2; possibly TRBD2 for D (6 bases). CDR3 length: 15 amino acids. V was clipped by 0 bases and J by 3 bases, with 11 bases between them. Germline V gives CDR1 DFQATT, CDR2 SNEGSKA (reference sequence). The DNA for the CDR3 is TGCAGTGCTAGAGATTGGGCGGGGTACACCGGGGAGCTGTTTTTT. Translated, it gives CSARDWAGYTGELFF.

V gene TRBV7-8 combines with J gene TRBJ2-7, with D perhaps TRBD2 (5 bases). This CDR3 contains 14 residues. CDR1 SGHVS and CDR2 FQNEAQ come from the germline V gene. V was shortened by 4 bases and J by 6 bases, with 16 bases between the two germline ends. CDR3 nucleotide sequence: TGTGCCAGCAGCTCCAGGACTGAACGGTTCGAGCAGTACTTC. This translates into CASSSRTERFEQYF.

The V gene is TRBV6-5, the J gene TRBJ1-1; D is unclear. The length of the CDR3 is 13 residues. Trimming removed 6 bases at V and 11 bases at J, with 19 bases between. Per the germline V gene, CDR1 is MNHEY and CDR2 is SVGAGI. The CDR3 DNA sequence: TGTGCCAGCAGGGATCCCCCGGCCTTTGTGGCTTTCTTT. It encodes CASRDPPAFVAFF.